This T cell receptor (beta chain) derives from a study of cytomegalovirus exposure and HLA in healthy donors. Across the whole study: Falling in the Caucasian-associated ancestry cluster were 65% to 90% of some 400 genotyped donors. Study findings and constraints: TCR sequences were mostly rare, though some public TCRs occurred in many donors.

As regards this clone: What it recognizes is unknown.

The study ran its PCR with 60 Vbeta and 13 Jbeta primers. Per the original methods: In a later analysis, of some 80 million unique beta chains, some 10 million appeared in at least two donors. Here immunoSEQ multiplex PCR was the method, and the copy in TCRdb shows in-frame clones only, minus some. V, J and clone size are taken as reported in that table, and D and trimming were inferred from the DNA itself. The sample table includes about 46,000 clones. Germline values: CDR1 MNHEY, CDR2 SVGAGI. The CDR3 spans 14 residues. Trimming removed 6 bases from V and 7 bases from J; junction bases left unmatched: 8.

The sequenced sample consisted of PBMCs. The J gene is TRBJ1-5, the V gene TRBV6-5, with TRBD1 matching over 8 bases. The source of this sequence is a woman aged 40 to 49 in good health and CMV-seronegative. The CDR3 loop is CASSLTGAIQPQHF. The CDR3 DNA reads TGTGCCAGCAGCCTGACAGGGGCAATCCAGCCCCAGCATTTT.